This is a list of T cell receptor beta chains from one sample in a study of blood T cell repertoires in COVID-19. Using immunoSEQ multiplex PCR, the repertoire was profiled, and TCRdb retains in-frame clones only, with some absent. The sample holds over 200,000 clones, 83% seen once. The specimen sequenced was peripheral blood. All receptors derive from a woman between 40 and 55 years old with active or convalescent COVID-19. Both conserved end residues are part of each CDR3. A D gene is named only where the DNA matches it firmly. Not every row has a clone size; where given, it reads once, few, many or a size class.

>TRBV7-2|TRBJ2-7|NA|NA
CASSLGAQGDLTYEQYF
TGTGCCAGCAGCTTAGGGGCACAGGGAGATTTGACCTACGAGCAGTACTTC
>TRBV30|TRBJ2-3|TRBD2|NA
CAWSLLAGTDTQYF
TGTGCCTGGTCCCTTCTAGCGGGCACAGATACGCAGTATTTT
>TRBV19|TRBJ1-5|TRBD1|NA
CASSIGTANQPQHF
TGTGCCAGTAGTATTGGGACAGCTAATCAGCCCCAGCATTTT
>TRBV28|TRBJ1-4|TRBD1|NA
CASSSGQVNEKLFF
TGTGCCAGCAGTTCGGGACAGGTTAATGAAAAACTGTTTTTT
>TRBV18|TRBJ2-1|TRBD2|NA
CASSPRTSGGAEQFF
TGTGCCAGCTCACCAAGGACTAGCGGGGGGGCGGAGCAGTTCTTC
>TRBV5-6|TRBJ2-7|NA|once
CASSRDRAYEQYF
TGTGCCAGCAGCCGTGACAGAGCCTACGAGCAGTACTTC
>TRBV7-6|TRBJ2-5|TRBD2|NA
CASTLEAGGKETQYF
TGTGCCAGCACCCTGGAAGCGGGGGGGAAAGAGACCCAGTACTTC
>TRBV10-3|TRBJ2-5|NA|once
CAIGGWETQYF
TGTGCCATTGGGGGCTGGGAGACCCAGTACTTC
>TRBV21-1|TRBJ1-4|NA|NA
CAVRDTYANEKLFF
TGTGCCGTCCGGGACACATATGCGAATGAAAAACTGTTTTTT
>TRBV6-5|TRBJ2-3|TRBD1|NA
CASSVGQGADTQYF
TGTGCCAGCAGCGTCGGACAGGGCGCAGATACGCAGTATTTT
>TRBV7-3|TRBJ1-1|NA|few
CASSLSAVNTEAFF
TGTGCCAGCAGCTTAAGTGCGGTGAACACTGAAGCTTTCTTT
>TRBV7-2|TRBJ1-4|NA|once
CASSFSMRQGKLFF
TGTGCCAGCAGCTTTTCGATGAGGCAGGGAAAACTGTTTTTT
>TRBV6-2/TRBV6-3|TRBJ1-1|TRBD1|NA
CASSYDRVNTEAFF
TGTGCCAGCAGTTACGACAGGGTGAACACTGAAGCTTTCTTT
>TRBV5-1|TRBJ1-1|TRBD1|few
CASSTGTGGTEAFF
TGCGCCAGCAGCACTGGGACAGGGGGCACTGAAGCTTTCTTT
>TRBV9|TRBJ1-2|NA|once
CASSVLSANYGYTF
TGTGCCAGCAGCGTATTGTCAGCTAACTATGGCTACACCTTC
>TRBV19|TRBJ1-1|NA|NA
CASSSEGASGEAFF
TGTGCCAGTAGTAGTGAGGGCGCCTCAGGTGAAGCTTTCTTT
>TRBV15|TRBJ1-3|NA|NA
CATSRVGGGNTIYF
TGTGCCACCAGCAGAGTTGGGGGCGGAAACACCATATATTTT
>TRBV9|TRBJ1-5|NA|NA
CASSVDGGANQPQHF
TGTGCCAGCAGCGTAGATGGGGGCGCCAATCAGCCCCAGCATTTT
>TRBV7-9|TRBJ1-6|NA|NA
CASSFGYAATPLHF
TGTGCCAGCAGCTTCGGGTACGCGGCGACACCCCTCCACTTT
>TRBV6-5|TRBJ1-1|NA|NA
CASKGIQVAGEAFF
TGTGCCAGCAAGGGGATCCAGGTCGCAGGTGAAGCTTTCTTT
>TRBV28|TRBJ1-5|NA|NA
CASSSPGVVQPQHF
TGTGCCAGCAGTTCCCCAGGGGTTGTTCAGCCCCAGCATTTT
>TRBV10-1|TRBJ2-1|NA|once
CASSRGQTYNEQFF
TGCGCCAGCAGTAGAGGACAGACCTACAATGAGCAGTTCTTC
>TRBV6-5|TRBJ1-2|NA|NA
CASSYRGYGYTF
TGTGCCAGCAGTTACAGGGGCTATGGCTACACCTTC
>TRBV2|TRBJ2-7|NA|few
CASTLRGYYQAHGQYF
TGTGCCAGCACCCTGAGAGGATACTACCAAGCCCACGGGCAGTACTTC
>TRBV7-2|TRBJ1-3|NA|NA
CASSLDRGNTIYF
TGTGCCAGCAGCTTAGATCGGGGAAACACCATATATTTT
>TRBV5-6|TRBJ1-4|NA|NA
CASSLYHGGTNEKLFF
TGTGCCAGCAGCTTGTACCACGGGGGAACTAATGAAAAACTGTTTTTT
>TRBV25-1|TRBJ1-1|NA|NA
CASSEGRGDTEAFF
TGTGCCAGCAGTGAAGGCAGGGGCGACACTGAAGCTTTCTTT
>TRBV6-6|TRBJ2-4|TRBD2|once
CASSRTGSGSYGAKNIQYF
TGTGCCAGCAGTCGCACAGGGAGCGGGAGTTATGGAGCCAAAAACATTCAGTACTTC
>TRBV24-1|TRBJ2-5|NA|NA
CATSDPGRGPMETQYF
TGTGCCACCAGTGATCCGGGTAGAGGTCCTATGGAGACCCAGTACTTC
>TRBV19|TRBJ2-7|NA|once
CASSSQGGESFYEQYF
TGTGCCAGTAGTTCCCAAGGGGGAGAATCTTTCTACGAGCAGTACTTC
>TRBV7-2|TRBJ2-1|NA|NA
CASSLELADEQFF
TGTGCCAGCAGCTTAGAACTAGCCGATGAGCAGTTCTTC
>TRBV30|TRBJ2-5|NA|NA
CAWSRPGDNQETQYF
TGTGCCTGGAGTAGGCCAGGGGATAACCAAGAGACCCAGTACTTC
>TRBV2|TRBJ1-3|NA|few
CASSARDSGNTIYF
TGTGCCAGCAGCGCACGGGACTCTGGAAACACCATATATTTT
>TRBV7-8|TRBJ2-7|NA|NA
CASSLLGQGSYEQYF
TGTGCCAGCAGCTTATTAGGGCAGGGTTCCTACGAGCAGTACTTC
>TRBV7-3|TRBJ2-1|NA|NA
CASSPGSRNEQFF
TGTGCCAGCAGCCCCGGTTCCCGCAATGAGCAGTTCTTC
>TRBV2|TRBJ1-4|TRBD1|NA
CAGRTGFVEKLFF
TGTGCCGGCAGGACAGGGTTTGTGGAAAAACTGTTTTTT
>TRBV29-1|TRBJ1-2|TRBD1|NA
CSVRDRGSGYTF
TGCAGCGTTCGCGACAGGGGCTCTGGTTACACCTTC
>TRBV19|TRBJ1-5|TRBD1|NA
CASKDRGNQPQHF
TGTGCCAGTAAGGACAGGGGCAATCAGCCCCAGCATTTT
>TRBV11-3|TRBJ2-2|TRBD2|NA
CASSAGTSEVTGELFF
TGTGCCAGCAGCGCTGGGACTAGTGAAGTGACCGGGGAGCTGTTTTTT
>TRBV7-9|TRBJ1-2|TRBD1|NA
CASSPPDRGPDGYTF
TGTGCCAGCAGCCCGCCCGACAGGGGCCCCGATGGCTACACCTTC